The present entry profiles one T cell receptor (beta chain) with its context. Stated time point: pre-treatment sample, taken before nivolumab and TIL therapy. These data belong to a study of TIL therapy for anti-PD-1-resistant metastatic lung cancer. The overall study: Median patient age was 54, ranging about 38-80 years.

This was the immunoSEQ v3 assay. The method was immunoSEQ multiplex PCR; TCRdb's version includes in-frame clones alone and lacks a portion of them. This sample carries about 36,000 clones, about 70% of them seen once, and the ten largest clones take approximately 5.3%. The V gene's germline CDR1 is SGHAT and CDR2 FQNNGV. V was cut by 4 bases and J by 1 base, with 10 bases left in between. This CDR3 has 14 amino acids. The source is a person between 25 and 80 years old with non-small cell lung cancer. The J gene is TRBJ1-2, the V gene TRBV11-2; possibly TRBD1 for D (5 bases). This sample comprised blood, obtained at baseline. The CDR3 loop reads CASSSTGLNYGYTF. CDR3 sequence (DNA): TGTGCCAGCAGCTCGACGGGGCTTAACTATGGCTACACCTTC.